Below, 14 T cell receptor beta chains from the same sample are listed, as sequenced in a study of blood T cell repertoires in COVID-19. This table comes from immunoSEQ multiplex PCR, and its TCRdb copy is limited to in-frame clones, with some not included. This table has 250,000 or so clones, more than 75% appearing once. The sequenced sample was PBMCs or T cells enriched from blood (not recorded which). The receptors here all came from a woman in her 50s who had recovered from COVID-19.

The CDR3 coding sequence is TGTGCCAGCAGTGAACAATCCAATTCACCCCTCCACTTT. Encoded protein: CASSEQSNSPLHF. This sequence joins TRBV6-1 and TRBJ1-6; no reliable D call. CDR1 is MNHNS and CDR2 is SASEGT in the germline V gene. This CDR3 has 13 residues. Trimming removed 2 bases from V and 7 bases from J, with 6 bases in between.

The J gene is TRBJ1-2, the V gene TRBV5-1; D not certain. Looked up from germline, CDR1 is SGHRS and CDR2 is YFSETQ. The CDR3 totals 14 residues. The V end lost 2 bases, the J end lost 0 bases, and 8 bases lay between the germline ends. The CDR3 DNA reads as TGCGCCAGCAGCTTATCCAAGCCTAACTATGGCTACACCTTC. Amino acids: CASSLSKPNYGYTF.

The chain recombines TRBV18 with TRBJ2-5, with 8 bases identical to TRBD1. V shed 3 bases, J shed 5 bases, and the junction held 8 bases outside the gene matches. The CDR3 has 15 amino acids. The germline V gene encodes CDR1 KGHSH and CDR2 LQKENI. The CDR3 loop is CASSPPDREHETQYF. CDR3 bases: TGTGCCAGCTCACCCCCGGACAGGGAACATGAGACCCAGTACTTC.

For the CDR3, the DNA is TGTGCCAGCAGTCGCCGGGACAGGGGTTGGTATGGCTACACCTTC. Translated, it gives CASSRRDRGWYGYTF. V gene TRBV27 combines with J gene TRBJ1-2; 10 positions match TRBD1. V shed 5 bases, J shed 5 bases, and the junction held 8 bases outside the gene matches. Germline V gene data show CDR1 as MNHEY and CDR2 as SMNVEV (reference sequence). CDR3 length: 15 residues.

This clone was seen once. The V and J genes are TRBV4-2 and TRBJ2-1; D perhaps matches TRBD1 (5 bases). V was clipped by 1 base and J by 5 bases, with 12 bases between them. From germline, CDR1 is LGHNA and CDR2 YNFKEQ. This CDR3 is built from 15 residues. DNA for the CDR3: TGTGCCAGCAGCCAAGGGACACAATCCAACAATGAGCAGTTCTTC. Translated, it gives CASSQGTQSNNEQFF.

The chain employs TRBV2 and TRBJ1-2; tentative D call: TRBD1 (5 bases). The CDR3 runs 13 residues. V was cut by 7 bases and J by 7 bases, with 16 bases left in between. The germline V gene has CDR1 SNHLY and CDR2 FYNNEI. As DNA, the CDR3 is TGTGCCAGCACGTCCGCGGGGCCTGCTGGCTACACCTTC. Translating it yields CASTSAGPAGYTF. Filled out from reference TRBV2 and TRBJ1-2, the complete variable domain reads EPEVTQTPSHQVTQMGQEVILRCVPISNHLYFYWYRQILGQKVEFLVSFYNNEISEKSEIFDDQFSVERPDGSNFTLKIRSTKLEDSAMYFCASTSAGPAGYTFGSGTRLTVV.

The rearrangement joins TRBV28 to TRBJ2-1; D remains ambiguous. The germline gives CDR1 MDHEN, CDR2 SYDVKM. Deletions cut 5 bases from V and 4 bases from J, with 9 bases between. The CDR3 extends over 13 amino acids. CDR3 nucleotide sequence: TGTGCCAGCAGTCCCCGGTGGTACAATGAGCAGTTCTTC. It codes for CASSPRWYNEQFF.

The CDR3 DNA is TGTGCCAGCATCCCCCAACATAGCACAGATACGCAGTATTTT. Its translation is CASIPQHSTDTQYF. V is TRBV6-5 and J is TRBJ2-3; no firm D call. V lost 7 bases to trimming and J lost 0 bases, with 11 bases between them. The germline CDR1 and CDR2 sequences are MNHEY and SVGAGI. The CDR3 is 14 amino acids.

CDR3 in amino acids: CASSLFGENEQFF. For the CDR3, the DNA is TGCGCCAGCAGCTTGTTTGGGGAGAATGAGCAGTTCTTC. The chain recombines TRBV5-1 with TRBJ2-1; a possible D gene is TRBD2 (5 bases). Germline assignment: CDR1 SGHRS and CDR2 YFSETQ. The CDR3 has 13 residues. Trimming removed 1 base at V and 7 bases at J, with 9 bases between. The whole variable domain, remainder taken from reference TRBV5-1 and TRBJ2-1, is KAGVTQTPRYLIKTRGQQVTLSCSPISGHRSVSWYQQTPGQGLQFLFEYFSETQRNKGNFPGRFSGRQFSNSRSEMNVSTLELGDSALYLCASSLFGENEQFFGPGTRLTVL.

The rearrangement uses TRBV6-2 or TRBV6-3 and TRBJ1-2; tentatively, D is TRBD1 (5 bases). Germline V gene sequence: CDR1 MNHEY, CDR2 SVGEGT. The length of the CDR3 is 14 residues. V dropped 6 bases and J dropped 8 bases, with 19 bases sitting between them. The CDR3 loop is CASSNAGPGEGYTF. CDR3 bases: TGTGCCAGCAGCAACGCGGGGCCGGGAGAAGGCTACACCTTC.

This chain joins TRBV29-1 and TRBJ2-7; D possibly corresponds to TRBD2 (5 bases). Germline loops: CDR1 SQVTM, CDR2 ANQGSEA. V gave up 3 bases and J gave up 6 bases, with 9 bases separating them. CDR3 length: 11 residues. The CDR3 loop is CSVDAGVEQYF. The CDR3 DNA reads as TGCAGCGTTGACGCCGGGGTCGAGCAGTACTTC.

The chain couples TRBV7-9 to TRBJ1-2, with D tentatively TRBD1 (6 bases). This CDR3 comprises 12 residues. V lost 9 bases to trimming and J lost 7 bases, with 15 bases between them. The germline V gene encodes CDR1 SEHNR and CDR2 FQNEAQ (reference sequence). This chain's CDR3 is CASTGILGGYTF. Here the CDR3 DNA reads TGTGCCAGTACAGGGATTTTAGGTGGCTACACCTTC.

The chain links TRBV28 to TRBJ2-7; 8 nucleotides line up with TRBD2. This CDR3 has 14 residues. Germline trimming cut 4 bases from V and 3 bases from J; bases unmatched to any gene: 5. Germline V CDR1 and CDR2: MDHEN, SYDVKM. In DNA, the CDR3 is TGTGCCAGCAGTTCCTCGGGAGGGTACTACGAGCAGTACTTC. It yields the protein CASSSSGGYYEQYF. The complete variable domain, with remaining parts taken from reference TRBV28 and TRBJ2-7, reads DVKVTQSSRYLVKRTGEKVFLECVQDMDHENMFWYRQDPGLGLRLIYFSYDVKMKEKGDIPEGYSVSREKKERFSLILESASTNQTSMYLCASSSSGGYYEQYFGPGTRLTVT.

This sequence joins TRBV10-3 and TRBJ2-7, with D perhaps matching TRBD1 (5 bases). Germline CDR1 ENHRY, CDR2 SYGVKD. This CDR3 has 17 residues. Trimming removed 11 bases from V and 0 bases from J, with 26 bases in between. The CDR3 spells CAAAPRAGSLSSYEQYF. The DNA of the CDR3 is TGTGCCGCAGCCCCCCGGGCAGGGTCCCTCAGCTCCTACGAGCAGTACTTC.